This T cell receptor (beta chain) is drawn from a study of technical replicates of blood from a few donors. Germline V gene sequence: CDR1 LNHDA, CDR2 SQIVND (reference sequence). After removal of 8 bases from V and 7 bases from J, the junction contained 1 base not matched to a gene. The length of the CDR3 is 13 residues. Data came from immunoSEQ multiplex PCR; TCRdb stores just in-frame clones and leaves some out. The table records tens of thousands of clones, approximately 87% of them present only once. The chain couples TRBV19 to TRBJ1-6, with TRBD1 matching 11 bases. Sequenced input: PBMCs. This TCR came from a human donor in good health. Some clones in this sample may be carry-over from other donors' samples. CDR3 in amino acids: CASWDRGNSPLHF. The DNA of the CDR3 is TGTGCCAGTTGGGACAGGGGGAATTCACCCCTCCACTTT.